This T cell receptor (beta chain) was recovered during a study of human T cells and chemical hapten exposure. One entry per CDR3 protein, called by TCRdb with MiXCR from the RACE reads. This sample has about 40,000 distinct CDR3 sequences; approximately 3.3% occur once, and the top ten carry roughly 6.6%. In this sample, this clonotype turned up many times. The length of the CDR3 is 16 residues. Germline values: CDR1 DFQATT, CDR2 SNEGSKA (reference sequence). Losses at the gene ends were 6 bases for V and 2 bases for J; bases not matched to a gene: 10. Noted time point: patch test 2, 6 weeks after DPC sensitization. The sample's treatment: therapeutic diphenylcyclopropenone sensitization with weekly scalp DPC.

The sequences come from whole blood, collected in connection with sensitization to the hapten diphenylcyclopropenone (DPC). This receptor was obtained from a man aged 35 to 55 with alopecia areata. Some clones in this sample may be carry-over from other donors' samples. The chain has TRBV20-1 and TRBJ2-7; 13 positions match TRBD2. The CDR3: CSAQLSGLAGTYEQYF. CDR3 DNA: TGCAGTGCCCAATTATCGGGACTAGCGGGAACCTACGAGCAGTACTTC.